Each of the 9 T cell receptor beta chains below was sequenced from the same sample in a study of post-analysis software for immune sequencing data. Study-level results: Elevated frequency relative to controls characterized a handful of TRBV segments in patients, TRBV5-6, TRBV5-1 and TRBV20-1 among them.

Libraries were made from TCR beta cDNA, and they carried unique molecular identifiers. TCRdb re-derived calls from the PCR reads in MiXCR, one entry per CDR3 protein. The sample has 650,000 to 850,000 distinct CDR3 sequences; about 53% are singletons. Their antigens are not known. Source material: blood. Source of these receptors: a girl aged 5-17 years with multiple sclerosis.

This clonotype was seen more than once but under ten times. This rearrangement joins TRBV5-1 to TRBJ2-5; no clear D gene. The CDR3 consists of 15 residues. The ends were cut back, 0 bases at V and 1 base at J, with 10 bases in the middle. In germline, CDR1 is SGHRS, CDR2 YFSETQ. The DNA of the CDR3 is TGCGCCAGCAGCTTGGAACAGAGTCTCCAAGAGACCCAGTACTTC. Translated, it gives CASSLEQSLQETQYF.

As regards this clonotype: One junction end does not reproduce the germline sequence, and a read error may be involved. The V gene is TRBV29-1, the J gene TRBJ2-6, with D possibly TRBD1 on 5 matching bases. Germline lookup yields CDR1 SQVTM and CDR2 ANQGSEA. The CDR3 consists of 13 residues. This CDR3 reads CSVRDSGANVRTF. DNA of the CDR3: TGCAGCGTTAGAGACTCTGGGGCCAACGTCCGGACTTTC.

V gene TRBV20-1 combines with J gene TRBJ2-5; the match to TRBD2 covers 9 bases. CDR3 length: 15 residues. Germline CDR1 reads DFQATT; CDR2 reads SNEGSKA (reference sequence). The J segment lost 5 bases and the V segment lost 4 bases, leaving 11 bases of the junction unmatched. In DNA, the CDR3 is TGCAGTGCTATCCGGCCGCGGGGGGGCCTTGAGACCCAGTACTTC. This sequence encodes CSAIRPRGGLETQYF.

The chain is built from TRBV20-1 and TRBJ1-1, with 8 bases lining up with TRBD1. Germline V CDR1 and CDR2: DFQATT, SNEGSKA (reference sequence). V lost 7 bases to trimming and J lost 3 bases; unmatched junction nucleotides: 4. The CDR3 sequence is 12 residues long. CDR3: CSVMTGDTEAFF. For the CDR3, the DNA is TGCAGTGTTATGACAGGGGACACTGAAGCTTTCTTT.

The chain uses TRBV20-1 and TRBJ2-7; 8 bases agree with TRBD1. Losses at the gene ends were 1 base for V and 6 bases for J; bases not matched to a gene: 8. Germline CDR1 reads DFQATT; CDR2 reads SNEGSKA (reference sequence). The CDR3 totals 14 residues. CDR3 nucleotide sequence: TGCAGTGCTAGAGTCGGACAGGGCACGGGCGAGCAGTACTTC. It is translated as CSARVGQGTGEQYF.

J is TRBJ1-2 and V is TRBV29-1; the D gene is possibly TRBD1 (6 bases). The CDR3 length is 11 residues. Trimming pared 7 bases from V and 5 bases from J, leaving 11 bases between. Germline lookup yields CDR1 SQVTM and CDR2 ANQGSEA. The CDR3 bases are TGCAGCGGGGGGGGGCTATATGGCTACACCTTC. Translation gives CSGGGLYGYTF.

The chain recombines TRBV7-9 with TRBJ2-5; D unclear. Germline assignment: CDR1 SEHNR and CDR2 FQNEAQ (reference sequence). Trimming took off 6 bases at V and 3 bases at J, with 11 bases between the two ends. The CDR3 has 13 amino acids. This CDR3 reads CASRSLAKETQYF. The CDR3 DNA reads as TGTGCCAGCAGATCTTTGGCCAAAGAGACCCAGTACTTC.

CDR3 sequence reads: CASSPQFYEQYF. The CDR3 DNA follows: TGTGCCAGCAGTCCCCAATTCTACGAGCAGTACTTC. The chain combines TRBV2 with TRBJ2-7; D is unresolved. Trimming pared 5 bases from V and 3 bases from J, leaving 8 bases between. This CDR3 region has 12 residues. The germline V gene encodes CDR1 SNHLY and CDR2 FYNNEI.

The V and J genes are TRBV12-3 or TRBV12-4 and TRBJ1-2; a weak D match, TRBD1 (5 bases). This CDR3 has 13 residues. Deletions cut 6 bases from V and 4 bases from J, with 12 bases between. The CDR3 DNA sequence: TGTGCCAGCAGGAGCAGGGAAAGCTATGGCTACACCTTC. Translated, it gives CASRSRESYGYTF.